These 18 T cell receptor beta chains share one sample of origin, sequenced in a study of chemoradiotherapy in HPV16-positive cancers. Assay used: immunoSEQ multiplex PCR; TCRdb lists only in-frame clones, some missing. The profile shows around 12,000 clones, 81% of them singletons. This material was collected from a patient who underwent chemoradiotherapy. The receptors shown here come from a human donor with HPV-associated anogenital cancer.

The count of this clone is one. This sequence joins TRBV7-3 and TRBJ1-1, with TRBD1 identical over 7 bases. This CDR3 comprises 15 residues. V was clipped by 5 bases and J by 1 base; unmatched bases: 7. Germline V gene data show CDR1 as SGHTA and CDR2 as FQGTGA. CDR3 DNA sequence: TGTGCCAGCAGCGCGACCGGGACAGCGAACACTGAAGCTTTCTTT. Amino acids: CASSATGTANTEAFF. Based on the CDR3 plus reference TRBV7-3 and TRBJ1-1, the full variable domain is GAGVSQTPSNKVTEKGKYVELRCDPISGHTALYWYRQSLGQGPEFLIYFQGTGAADDSGLPNDRFFAVRPEGSVSTLKIQRTERGDSAVYLCASSATGTANTEAFFGQGTRLTVV.

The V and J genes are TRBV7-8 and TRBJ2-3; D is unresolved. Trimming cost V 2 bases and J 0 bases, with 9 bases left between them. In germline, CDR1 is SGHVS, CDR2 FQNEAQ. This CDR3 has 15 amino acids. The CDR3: CASSLYTMSTDTQYF. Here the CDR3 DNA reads TGTGCCAGCAGCTTATACACCATGAGCACAGATACGCAGTATTTT. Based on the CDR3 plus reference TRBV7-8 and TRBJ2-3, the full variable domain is GAGVSQSPRYKVAKRGQDVALRCDPISGHVSLFWYQQALGQGPEFLTYFQNEAQLDKSGLPSDRFFAERPEGSVSTLKIQRTQQEDSAVYLCASSLYTMSTDTQYFGPGTRLTVL.

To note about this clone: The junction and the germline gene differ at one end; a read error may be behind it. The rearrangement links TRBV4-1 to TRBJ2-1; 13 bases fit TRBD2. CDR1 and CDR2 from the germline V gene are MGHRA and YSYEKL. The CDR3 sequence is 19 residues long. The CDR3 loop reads CASSQEELAGGPAYNGQFF. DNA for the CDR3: TGCGCCAGCAGCCAAGAGGAACTAGCGGGGGGGCCCGCCTACAATGGGCAGTTCTTC.

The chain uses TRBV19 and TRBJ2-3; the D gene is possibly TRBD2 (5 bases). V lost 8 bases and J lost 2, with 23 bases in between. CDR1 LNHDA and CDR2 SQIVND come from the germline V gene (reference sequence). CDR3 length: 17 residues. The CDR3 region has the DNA TGTGCCAGTTCAAATTCAAAGAGGGCTAGGAACACAGATACGCAGTATTTT. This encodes CASSNSKRARNTDTQYF.

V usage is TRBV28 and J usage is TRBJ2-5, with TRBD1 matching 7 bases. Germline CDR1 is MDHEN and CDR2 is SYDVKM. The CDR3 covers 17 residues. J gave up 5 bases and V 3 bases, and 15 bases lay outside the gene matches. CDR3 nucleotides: TGTGCCAGCAGTTTGTCTCGACAGGGTCCTCACTGGGAGACCCAGTACTTC. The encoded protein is CASSLSRQGPHWETQYF.

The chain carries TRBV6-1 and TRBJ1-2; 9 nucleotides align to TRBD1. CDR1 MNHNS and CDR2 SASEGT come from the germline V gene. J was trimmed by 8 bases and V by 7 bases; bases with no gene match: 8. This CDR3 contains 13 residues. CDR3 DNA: TGTGCCAGCAACCCTCCGGGACAGGGAGGCTACACCTTC. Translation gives CASNPPGQGGYTF.

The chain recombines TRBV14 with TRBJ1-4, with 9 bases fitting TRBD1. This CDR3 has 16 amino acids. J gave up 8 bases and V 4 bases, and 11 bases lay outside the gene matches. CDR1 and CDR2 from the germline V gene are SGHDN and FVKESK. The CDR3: CASSLLPGQGDEKLFF. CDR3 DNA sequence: TGTGCCAGCAGCCTCCTACCGGGACAGGGCGACGAAAAACTGTTTTTT.

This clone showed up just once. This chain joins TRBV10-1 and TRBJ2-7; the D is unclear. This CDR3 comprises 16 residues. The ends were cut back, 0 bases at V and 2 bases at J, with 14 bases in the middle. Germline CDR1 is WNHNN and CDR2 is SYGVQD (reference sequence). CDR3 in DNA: TGCGCCAGCAGTGAGTCGAGGCTGACGGTAACCTACGAGCAGTACTTC. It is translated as CASSESRLTVTYEQYF.

CDR3 protein: CASSQDKAKNIQYF. The CDR3 DNA sequence: TGTGCCAGCAGCCAGGACAAAGCCAAAAACATTCAGTACTTC. J is TRBJ2-4 and V is TRBV7-9; a possible D gene is TRBD1 (5 bases). Trimming removed 5 bases at V and 0 bases at J, with 8 bases between. Germline V CDR1 and CDR2: SEHNR, FQNEAQ (reference sequence). The CDR3 length is 14 residues.

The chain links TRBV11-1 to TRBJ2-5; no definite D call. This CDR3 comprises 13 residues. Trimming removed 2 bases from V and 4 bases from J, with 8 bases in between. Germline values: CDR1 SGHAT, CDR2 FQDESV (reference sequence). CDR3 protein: CASSLMGGETQYF. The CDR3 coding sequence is TGTGCCAGCAGCTTAATGGGTGGAGAGACCCAGTACTTC.

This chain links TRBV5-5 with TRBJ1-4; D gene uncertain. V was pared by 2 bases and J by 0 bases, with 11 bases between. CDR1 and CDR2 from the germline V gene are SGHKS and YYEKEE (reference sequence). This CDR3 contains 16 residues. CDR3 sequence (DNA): TGTGCCAGCAGCTTAGGCCACACGGCAACTAATGAAAAACTGTTTTTT. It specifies CASSLGHTATNEKLFF.

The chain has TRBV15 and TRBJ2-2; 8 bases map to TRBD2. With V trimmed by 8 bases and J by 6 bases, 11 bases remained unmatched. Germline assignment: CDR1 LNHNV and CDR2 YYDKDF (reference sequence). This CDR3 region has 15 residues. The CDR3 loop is CATLLRAGGSGELFF. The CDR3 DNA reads TGTGCCACCCTGCTGCGTGCGGGGGGTTCCGGGGAGCTGTTTTTT.

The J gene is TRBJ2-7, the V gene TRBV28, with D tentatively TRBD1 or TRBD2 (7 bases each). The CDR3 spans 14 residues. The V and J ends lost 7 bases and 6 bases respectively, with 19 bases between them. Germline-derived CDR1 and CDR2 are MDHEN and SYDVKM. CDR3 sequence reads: CASTLSGGGAEQYF. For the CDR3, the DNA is TGTGCCAGCACTCTGTCAGGGGGGGGAGCCGAGCAGTACTTC.

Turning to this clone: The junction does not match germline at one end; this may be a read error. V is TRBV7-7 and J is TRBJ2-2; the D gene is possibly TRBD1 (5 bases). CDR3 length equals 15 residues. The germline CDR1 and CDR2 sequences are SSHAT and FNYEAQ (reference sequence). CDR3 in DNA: TGTGCTAGCAGCCCCAGGGCCAACGGACCCGGGGAGCTGTTTTTT. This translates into CASSPRANGPGELFF. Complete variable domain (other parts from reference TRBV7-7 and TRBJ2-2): GAGVSQSPRYKVTKRGQDVTLRCDPISSHATLYWYQQALGQGPEFLTYFNYEAQPDKSGLPSDRFSAERPEGSISTLTIQRTEQRDSAMYRCASSPRANGPGELFFGEGSRLTVL.

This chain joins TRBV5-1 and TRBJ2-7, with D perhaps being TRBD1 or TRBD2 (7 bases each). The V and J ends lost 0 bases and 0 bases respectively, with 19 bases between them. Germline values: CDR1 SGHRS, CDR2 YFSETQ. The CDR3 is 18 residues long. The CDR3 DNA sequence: TGCGCCAGCAGCTTGGGGGGGGGACAGACTATCAGCTCCTACGAGCAGTACTTC. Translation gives CASSLGGGQTISSYEQYF. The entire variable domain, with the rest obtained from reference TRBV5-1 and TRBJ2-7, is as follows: KAGVTQTPRYLIKTRGQQVTLSCSPISGHRSVSWYQQTPGQGLQFLFEYFSETQRNKGNFPGRFSGRQFSNSRSEMNVSTLELGDSALYLCASSLGGGQTISSYEQYFGPGTRLTVT.

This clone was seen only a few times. CDR3 bases: TGTGCCACAAGGACAGGGCGCCATGAAAAACTGTTTTTT. It yields the protein CATRTGRHEKLFF. V gene TRBV6-1 combines with J gene TRBJ1-4; 8 positions agree with TRBD1. V shed 10 bases and J 6 bases; nucleotides not matched to a gene: 7. The germline V gene has CDR1 MNHNS and CDR2 SASEGT. The CDR3 sequence is 13 residues long.

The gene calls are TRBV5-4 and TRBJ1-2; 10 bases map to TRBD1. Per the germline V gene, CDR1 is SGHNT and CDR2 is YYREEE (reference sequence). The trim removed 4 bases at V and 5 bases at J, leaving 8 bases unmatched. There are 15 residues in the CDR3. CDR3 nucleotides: TGTGCCAGCAGCCCCCGGACAGGGGGTAGTTATGGCTACACCTTC. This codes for CASSPRTGGSYGYTF. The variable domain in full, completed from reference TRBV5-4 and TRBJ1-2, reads ETGVTQSPTHLIKTRGQQVTLRCSSQSGHNTVSWYQQALGQGPQFIFQYYREEENGRGNFPPRFSGLQFPNYSSELNVNALELDDSALYLCASSPRTGGSYGYTFGSGTRLTVV.

The CDR3 nucleotides are TGTGCCAGCAAACCTAAAGGGTGGACGAACACCGGGGAGCTGTTTTTT. This gives the protein CASKPKGWTNTGELFF. The genes are TRBV27 and TRBJ2-2, with D unclear. Trimming stripped 7 bases from V and 0 bases from J, with 15 bases between. The CDR3 runs to 16 residues. Germline V gene sequence: CDR1 MNHEY, CDR2 SMNVEV (reference sequence).